This entry describes one T cell receptor beta chain. Time point specified: blood 2 weeks post-SBRT. Treatment denoted: 15 Gy SBRT to primary tumor, nephrectomy 4 weeks later. This record comes from a study of radiation and T cells in renal cell carcinoma. This table comes from immunoSEQ multiplex PCR, and its TCRdb copy is limited to in-frame clones, with some not included. The sample contains 120,000 or so clones, over 75% of which appear only once. Deletions cut 5 bases from V and 6 bases from J, with 11 bases between. Per germline, CDR1 SGHAT and CDR2 FQNNGV. The CDR3 spans 13 residues. The clonotype originates from a man aged 50 to 60 with renal cell carcinoma. The rearrangement uses TRBV11-2 and TRBJ1-5; no reliable D call. This specimen consisted of blood, obtained from a patient whose treatment included radiotherapy and nephrectomy. CDR3 sequence reads: CASSLGWGQPQHF. CDR3 nucleotide sequence: TGTGCCAGCAGCCTGGGGTGGGGTCAGCCCCAGCATTTT.